Following are 31 T cell receptor beta chains from one sample sequenced in a study of neoadjuvant anti-PD-1 for oral cavity cancer. Method: immunoSEQ multiplex PCR; TCRdb's copy keeps in-frame clones and lacks some. The sample has 30,000 to 40,000 clones, just under 90% seen once. This specimen consisted of PBMCs, obtained before nivolumab (anti-PD-1) treatment. The receptors derive from a person between 35 and 79 years old with oral cavity squamous cell carcinoma.

This clone was counted once. The rearrangement joins TRBV10-3 to TRBJ2-2; D is ambiguous. There are 14 residues in the CDR3. From germline, CDR1 is ENHRY and CDR2 SYGVKD. V lost 9 bases and J lost 4, with 15 bases in between. CDR3 residues: CAMGNEGSTGELFF. CDR3 DNA: TGTGCCATGGGAAACGAAGGATCCACCGGGGAGCTGTTTTTT.

This chain uses TRBV7-2 with TRBJ1-6; 8 nucleotides agree with TRBD1. CDR1 is SGHTA and CDR2 is FQGNSA in the germline V gene. The CDR3 extends over 14 amino acids. The J segment lost 9 bases and the V segment lost 5 bases, leaving 6 bases of the junction unmatched. CDR3 bases: TGTGCCAGCAGCCTGGACAGGGAGGGTTCACCCCTCCACTTT. It is translated as CASSLDREGSPLHF.

V is TRBV2 and J is TRBJ2-7; tentatively, D is TRBD1 (5 bases). With 8 bases removed from V and 3 bases from J, the gap between germline ends came to 20 bases. Germline V gene lookup returns CDR1 SNHLY and CDR2 FYNNEI. CDR3 length equals 15 residues. CDR3 coding DNA: TGTGCCAGCCATACAGTGGCAGGGCGAAACTACGAGCAGTACTTC. Translating it yields CASHTVAGRNYEQYF.

The chain recombines TRBV7-8 with TRBJ1-1; no definite D call. Between the trimmed V and J ends, which lost 5 bases and 5 bases, there was a span of 12 bases. There are 13 residues in the CDR3. Germline CDR1 reads SGHVS; CDR2 reads FQNEAQ. The CDR3 sequence is CASSRSPTTEAFF. Here the CDR3 DNA reads TGTGCCAGCAGCCGCTCCCCGACGACTGAAGCTTTCTTT.

In its sample, this clone was seen a few times. This chain connects TRBV5-5 to TRBJ2-1; unclear D gene. This CDR3 is 15 amino acids long. CDR1 is SGHKS, CDR2 YYEKEE, per germline (reference sequence). Trimming pared 4 bases from V and 4 bases from J, leaving 15 bases between. The CDR3 region is CASSSDWDNYNEQFF. CDR3 nucleotides: TGTGCCAGCAGCAGCGACTGGGATAATTACAATGAGCAGTTCTTC. Filled out from reference TRBV5-5 and TRBJ2-1, the complete variable domain reads DAGVTQSPTHLIKTRGQQVTLRCSPISGHKSVSWYQQVLGQGPQFIFQYYEKEERGRGNFPDRFSARQFPNYSSELNVNALLLGDSALYLCASSSDWDNYNEQFFGPGTRLTVL.

This clone was recorded a few times. As DNA, the CDR3 is TGTGCCTGGGAGAGGGGAGAAAAACTGTTTTTT. The encoded protein is CAWERGEKLFF. The chain recombines TRBV30 with TRBJ1-4; a possible D gene is TRBD1 (5 bases). Germline V lookup: CDR1 GTSNPN, CDR2 SVGIG (reference sequence). The CDR3 length is 11 residues. Deletions cut 5 bases from V and 8 bases from J, with 9 bases between.

The V and J genes are TRBV7-2 and TRBJ2-1; D might be TRBD2 (6 bases). The germline V gene has CDR1 SGHTA and CDR2 FQGNSA. The CDR3 sequence is 14 residues long. Trimming took 0 bases from V and 7 from J, leaving 10 bases between them. The CDR3, as DNA: TGTGCCAGCAGCTTAGCTACTAGCCGGAATGAGCAGTTCTTC. Its protein product is CASSLATSRNEQFF.

A single count supports this clone. The genes are TRBV27 and TRBJ1-6; D possibly corresponds to TRBD1 (6 bases). With 5 bases removed from V and 2 bases from J, the gap between germline ends came to 13 bases. Germline CDR1 and CDR2: MNHEY and SMNVEV (reference sequence). The CDR3 contains 16 residues. CDR3: CASSLAGAAYNSPLHF. Here the CDR3 DNA reads TGTGCCAGCAGTCTCGCGGGGGCGGCCTATAATTCACCCCTCCACTTT.

The V and J genes are TRBV19 and TRBJ2-5; 9 nucleotides align to TRBD2. Germline CDR1 LNHDA, CDR2 SQIVND (reference sequence). The ends lost 4 bases at V and 4 bases at J; junction bases unmatched: 4. The CDR3 consists of 14 residues. CDR3 protein: CASSNGGGVETQYF. CDR3 bases: TGTGCCAGTAGTAACGGCGGGGGGGTAGAGACCCAGTACTTC.

With regard to this clone: Additional DNA sequences in this sample encode the identical CDR3. This chain joins TRBV5-6 and TRBJ2-5; TRBD1 aligns across 10 bases. This CDR3 is 15 amino acids long. Germline-derived CDR1 and CDR2 are SGHDT and YYEEEE. Trimming removed 1 base from V and 2 bases from J; junction bases left unmatched: 2. CDR3 sequence (DNA): TGTGCCAGCAGCTTGCTGGGACAGGGGCAAGAGACCCAGTACTTC. Its protein is CASSLLGQGQETQYF.

The rearrangement uses TRBV29-1 and TRBJ2-5; weak D call: TRBD1 (5 bases). Germline loops: CDR1 SQVTM, CDR2 ANQGSEA. The CDR3 covers 14 residues. V was shortened by 3 bases and J by 1 base, with 12 bases between the two germline ends. The CDR3 DNA sequence: TGCAGCGTTGATTCGCGGCAGGGCCAAGAGACCCAGTACTTC. Translation gives CSVDSRQGQETQYF. Supplemented by reference TRBV29-1 and TRBJ2-5, the full variable domain reads SAVISQKPSRDICQRGTSLTIQCQVDSQVTMMFWYRQQPGQSLTLIATANQGSEATYESGFVIDKFPISRPNLTFSTLTVSNMSPEDSSIYLCSVDSRQGQETQYFGPGTRLLVL.

This clone was counted only a few times. This rearrangement joins TRBV30 to TRBJ1-1; D is undetermined. Trimming stripped 4 bases from V and 3 bases from J, with 12 bases between. Germline V gene lookup returns CDR1 GTSNPN and CDR2 SVGIG (reference sequence). The CDR3 runs to 13 residues. Here the CDR3 DNA reads TGTGCCTGGAATCGCGTGTATTACACTGAAGCTTTCTTT. It translates to CAWNRVYYTEAFF. The variable domain in full, with the rest retrieved from reference TRBV30 and TRBJ1-1, is SQTIHQWPATLVQPVGSPLSLECTVEGTSNPNLYWYRQAAGRGLQLLFYSVGIGQISSEVPQNLSASRPQDRQFILSSKKLLLSDSGFYLCAWNRVYYTEAFFGQGTRLTVV.

The V call is TRBV7-9, the J call TRBJ2-5, with 7 bases aligning to TRBD2. This CDR3 is 15 amino acids long. Germline CDR1 and CDR2: SEHNR and FQNEAQ (reference sequence). J gave up 2 bases and V 2 bases, and 5 bases lay outside the gene matches. The CDR3 sequence is CASSLREGRQETQYF. The CDR3 DNA is TGTGCCAGCAGCTTAAGGGAGGGCAGACAAGAGACCCAGTACTTC.

This chain uses TRBV5-1 with TRBJ1-1; TRBD1 might be the D (5 bases). Germline V CDR1 and CDR2: SGHRS, YFSETQ. Trimming took off 3 bases at V and 1 base at J, with 16 bases between the two ends. The CDR3 sequence is 16 residues long. The chain's CDR3 is CASSSIAGPGNTEAFF. The CDR3 bases are TGCGCCAGCAGCTCAATTGCAGGGCCTGGGAACACTGAAGCTTTCTTT.

This clone was picked up a small number of times. The chain carries TRBV2 and TRBJ1-2; D possibly corresponds to TRBD1 (6 bases). Germline CDR1 reads SNHLY; CDR2 reads FYNNEI. The CDR3 covers 15 residues. Trimming removed 5 bases at V and 7 bases at J, with 20 bases between. The CDR3 sequence: CASSPPPQGLGGYTF. The CDR3, as DNA: TGTGCCAGCAGTCCTCCTCCACAGGGATTGGGTGGCTACACCTTC.

The CDR3 DNA reads TGTGCCAGCAGTGAAGGGACCACAGGGAAATATAGCAATCAGCCCCAGCATTTT. Translating it yields CASSEGTTGKYSNQPQHF. The rearrangement uses TRBV6-1 and TRBJ1-5; maybe TRBD1 (6 bases). Per the germline V gene, CDR1 is MNHNS and CDR2 is SASEGT. This CDR3 region has 18 residues. V was trimmed by 1 base and J by 0 bases, leaving 16 bases between them.

This chain uses TRBV4-3 with TRBJ1-2; TRBD1 might be the D (6 bases). The germline gives CDR1 LGHNA, CDR2 YSLEER. V was pared by 0 bases and J by 4 bases, with 21 bases between. This CDR3 is built from 18 residues. This chain's CDR3 is CASSQEILTGGRPYGYTF. Here the CDR3 DNA reads TGCGCCAGCAGCCAAGAAATCCTAACCGGGGGGCGTCCCTATGGCTACACCTTC.

This chain connects TRBV5-3 to TRBJ2-7; 7 positions agree with TRBD1. TRBV5-3 is filed as an ORF, its function uncertain. The ends lost 0 bases at V and 3 bases at J; junction bases unmatched: 18. This CDR3 has 19 residues. CDR3 region: CARSLVWQGVLDTVYEQYF. The CDR3 region has the DNA TGTGCCAGAAGCTTGGTCTGGCAGGGGGTTTTAGATACAGTCTACGAGCAGTACTTC.

This clone showed up just once. The chain recombines TRBV28 with TRBJ2-3, with D hard to call. Germline V lookup: CDR1 MDHEN, CDR2 SYDVKM. The length of the CDR3 is 11 residues. The germline V and J ends were trimmed by 5 bases and 6 bases, with 6 bases remaining between them. The CDR3 here is CASSQRDTQYF. CDR3 nucleotides: TGTGCCAGCAGTCAAAGGGATACGCAGTATTTT. The full variable domain, with the rest looked up from reference TRBV28 and TRBJ2-3, is DVKVTQSSRYLVKRTGEKVFLECVQDMDHENMFWYRQDPGLGLRLIYFSYDVKMKEKGDIPEGYSVSREKKERFSLILESASTNQTSMYLCASSQRDTQYFGPGTRLTVL.

The chain recombines TRBV9 with TRBJ2-5; unclear D gene. Germline V lookup: CDR1 SGDLS, CDR2 YYNGEE. Trimming pared 2 bases from V and 4 bases from J, leaving 15 bases between. CDR3 length: 15 residues. The CDR3 region is CASSVGSIGGETQYF. The CDR3 DNA reads as TGTGCCAGCAGCGTGGGCAGTATCGGTGGAGAGACCCAGTACTTC. Supplemented by reference TRBV9 and TRBJ2-5, the full variable domain reads DSGVTQTPKHLITATGQRVTLRCSPRSGDLSVYWYQQSLDQGLQFLIQYYNGEERAKGNILERFSAQQFPDLHSELNLSSLELGDSALYFCASSVGSIGGETQYFGPGTRLLVL.

The chain has TRBV28 and TRBJ1-5; D ambiguous. The CDR3 sequence is 13 residues long. Germline-derived CDR1 and CDR2 are MDHEN and SYDVKM. With 3 bases removed from V and 4 bases from J, the gap between germline ends came to 7 bases. The CDR3 DNA is TGTGCCAGCAGTTTCAAGATGAATCAGCCCCAGCATTTT. As protein: CASSFKMNQPQHF. The entire variable domain, with the rest obtained from reference TRBV28 and TRBJ1-5, is as follows: DVKVTQSSRYLVKRTGEKVFLECVQDMDHENMFWYRQDPGLGLRLIYFSYDVKMKEKGDIPEGYSVSREKKERFSLILESASTNQTSMYLCASSFKMNQPQHFGDGTRLSIL.

The chain links TRBV15 to TRBJ1-4; D remains unclear. The CDR3 covers 13 residues. Trimming took off 0 bases at V and 10 bases at J, with 9 bases between the two ends. Germline V gene lookup returns CDR1 LNHNV and CDR2 YYDKDF (reference sequence). The CDR3 protein is CATSRDRQAKLFF. CDR3 nucleotides: TGTGCCACCAGCAGAGATCGGCAGGCAAAACTGTTTTTT.

The J gene is TRBJ1-2, the V gene TRBV15; D unresolved. This CDR3 region has 14 residues. V was trimmed by 0 bases and J by 4 bases, leaving 9 bases between them. From germline, CDR1 is LNHNV and CDR2 YYDKDF (reference sequence). CDR3: CATSRDRFSYGYTF. The CDR3 DNA reads TGTGCCACCAGCAGAGATCGTTTCAGCTATGGCTACACCTTC.

This chain uses TRBV2 with TRBJ1-5; no reliable D call. This CDR3 has 14 residues. Trimming removed 3 bases at V and 2 bases at J, with 8 bases between. From germline, CDR1 is SNHLY and CDR2 FYNNEI. CDR3 amino acids: CASSDMRGNQPQHF. CDR3 nucleotide sequence: TGTGCCAGCAGTGATATGAGGGGCAATCAGCCCCAGCATTTT.

This chain links TRBV5-5 with TRBJ1-5; 11 bases align to TRBD1. Germline CDR1 and CDR2: SGHKS and YYEKEE (reference sequence). J lost 6 bases, V lost 4 bases, and 3 bases had no gene match. The CDR3 covers 14 residues. The chain's CDR3 is CASSLGQGAQPQHF. CDR3 DNA: TGTGCCAGCAGCCTCGGACAGGGGGCTCAGCCCCAGCATTTT.

The chain couples TRBV7-9 to TRBJ2-2; possibly TRBD1 for D (5 bases). This CDR3 spans 13 amino acids. Germline-derived CDR1 and CDR2 are SEHNR and FQNEAQ (reference sequence). Between the trimmed V and J ends, which lost 3 bases and 5 bases, there was a span of 7 bases. CDR3 in amino acids: CASSFKGTGELFF. CDR3 in DNA: TGTGCCAGCAGCTTTAAGGGGACCGGGGAGCTGTTTTTT.

This chain links TRBV7-9 with TRBJ2-2; 8 bases align to TRBD1. This CDR3 is 16 amino acids long. CDR1 and CDR2 (germline): SEHNR, FQNEAQ (reference sequence). Germline trimming cut 3 bases from V and 3 bases from J; bases unmatched to any gene: 6. In DNA, the CDR3 is TGTGCCAGCAGCTTGCGCAGGGGGCGCGACACCGGGGAGCTGTTTTTT. It codes for CASSLRRGRDTGELFF.

On this clone: The sample holds other DNA sequences that translate to the same CDR3. The chain couples TRBV6-5 to TRBJ2-5, with D perhaps matching TRBD1 (6 bases). CDR1 is MNHEY and CDR2 is SVGAGI in the germline V gene. The CDR3 loop spans 15 amino acids. V dropped 0 bases and J dropped 5 bases, with 13 bases sitting between them. CDR3: CASSYSQTGLETQYF. CDR3 DNA: TGTGCCAGCAGTTACTCCCAGACAGGTTTGGAGACCCAGTACTTC.

The V gene is TRBV19, the J gene TRBJ1-2; 7 bases align to TRBD1. The germline gives CDR1 LNHDA, CDR2 SQIVND (reference sequence). Losses at the gene ends were 4 bases for V and 6 bases for J; bases not matched to a gene: 14. The CDR3 loop spans 16 amino acids. CDR3 region: CASSKTRDRKMNGYTF. The CDR3 DNA reads TGTGCCAGTAGTAAAACTAGGGACAGAAAAATGAATGGCTACACCTTC.

The V call is TRBV7-2, the J call TRBJ1-5; weak D call: TRBD1 (5 bases). Trimming cost V 4 bases and J 5 bases, with 12 bases left between them. The CDR3 runs 14 residues. Germline CDR1 reads SGHTA; CDR2 reads FQGNSA. The CDR3 is CASSSGGGYQPQHF. For the CDR3, the DNA is TGTGCCAGCAGCTCCGGCGGGGGGTATCAGCCCCAGCATTTT.

In this sample, this clone turned up once. The J gene is TRBJ2-3, the V gene TRBV7-2; 9 bases map to TRBD2. V shed 1 base and J 4 bases; nucleotides not matched to a gene: 9. Germline V lookup: CDR1 SGHTA, CDR2 FQGNSA. The length of the CDR3 is 17 residues. CDR3 in DNA: TGTGCCAGCAGCTTAGTTTTAGGTAGCGGGGGTCCAGATACGCAGTATTTT. Encoded protein: CASSLVLGSGGPDTQYF.